A single sample is the source of the 19 T cell receptor beta chains below, sequenced in a study of T cell responses to AZD1222 COVID-19 vaccine. Only in-frame clones appear in the TCRdb table, and some are missing; sequencing was by immunoSEQ multiplex PCR. The sample records about 160,000 clones, 80% to 90% being singletons. Sequenced here: peripheral blood, sampled on day 0 of AZD1222 vaccination. Receptors originate from an adult in good health.

This clone appeared a few times. The junction and the germline gene differ at one end; a read error may be behind it. V usage is TRBV7-7 and J usage is TRBJ2-7; 11 nucleotides match TRBD2. This CDR3 is built from 15 residues. From germline, CDR1 is SSHAT and CDR2 FNYEAQ (reference sequence). The CDR3, as DNA: TGTGCTAGCAGCTTAGGTAGCGGGGGGGTTTACGAGCAGTACTTC. It is translated as CASSLGSGGVYEQYF. The full variable domain, in which reference TRBV7-7 and TRBJ2-7 provide the parts outside the CDR3, is GAGVSQSPRYKVTKRGQDVTLRCDPISSHATLYWYQQALGQGPEFLTYFNYEAQPDKSGLPSDRFSAERPEGSISTLTIQRTEQRDSAMYRCASSLGSGGVYEQYFGPGTRLTVT.

This clone was seen a single time. The CDR3 loop is CASSPLAGDQETQYF. The CDR3 nucleotides read TGTGCCAGCAGTCCACTAGCGGGGGACCAAGAGACCCAGTACTTC. The chain employs TRBV6-5 and TRBJ2-5; 11 nucleotides agree with TRBD2. V gave up 5 bases and J gave up 0 bases; unmatched junction bases: 2. Germline-derived CDR1 and CDR2 are MNHEY and SVGAGI. This CDR3 is built from 15 residues.

This clone was observed once. V gene TRBV9 combines with J gene TRBJ2-2; the D gene is possibly TRBD1 (7 bases). CDR1 and CDR2 (germline): SGDLS, YYNGEE. The CDR3 is 14 residues long. Between the trimmed V and J ends, which lost 7 bases and 4 bases, there was a span of 14 bases. The CDR3 nucleotides read TGTGCCAGCTCGCAGGGGGGTGGCACCGGGGAGCTGTTTTTT. Translating it yields CASSQGGGTGELFF.

The CDR3 DNA sequence: TGTGCCAGCAGTCCTAGCGGGGGGGCTACCTACGAGCAGTACTTC. This translates into CASSPSGGATYEQYF. The chain joins TRBV6-5 to TRBJ2-7; 12 bases match TRBD2. Looked up from germline, CDR1 is MNHEY and CDR2 is SVGAGI. Germline trimming cut 5 bases from V and 2 bases from J; bases unmatched to any gene: 4. The CDR3 spans 15 residues.

Remarks on this clone: The sample carries other DNA sequences with the same CDR3. This chain joins TRBV5-8 and TRBJ2-1; unclear D gene. Germline CDR1 and CDR2: SGHTS and YDEGEE. The CDR3 has 16 amino acids. The V end was cut by 0 bases, the J end by 0 bases, with 10 bases between. CDR3: CASSLVVVSSYNEQFF. Written as DNA, the CDR3 is TGTGCCAGCAGCTTGGTTGTGGTGAGCTCCTACAATGAGCAGTTCTTC. The variable domain in full, completed from reference TRBV5-8 and TRBJ2-1, reads EAGVTQSPTHLIKTRGQQATLRCSPISGHTSVYWYQQALGLGLQFLLWYDEGEERNRGNFPPRFSGRQFPNYSSELNVNALELEDSALYLCASSLVVVSSYNEQFFGPGTRLTVL.

The chain joins TRBV2 to TRBJ1-6; no firm D call. This CDR3 has 14 amino acids. CDR1 SNHLY and CDR2 FYNNEI come from the germline V gene. V lost 1 base, J lost 8 bases, and 9 bases lay in between. In nucleotides, the CDR3 is TGTGCCAGCAGTGAAGGGGTGGGTGATTCACCCCTCCACTTT. Translation: CASSEGVGDSPLHF. The variable domain in full, with the rest retrieved from reference TRBV2 and TRBJ1-6, is EPEVTQTPSHQVTQMGQEVILRCVPISNHLYFYWYRQILGQKVEFLVSFYNNEISEKSEIFDDQFSVERPDGSNFTLKIRSTKLEDSAMYFCASSEGVGDSPLHFGNGTRLTVT.

The rearrangement joins TRBV6-5 to TRBJ2-7; D is possibly TRBD1 or TRBD2 (5 bases each). V lost 8 bases and J lost 2, with 19 bases in between. The CDR3 is made up of 15 amino acids. Germline V gene sequence: CDR1 MNHEY, CDR2 SVGAGI. The CDR3 DNA sequence: TGTGCCAGCGGAGGATCCAGGGTTGGTCCCTACGAGCAGTACGTC. It specifies CASGGSRVGPYEQYV.

The chain joins TRBV18 to TRBJ2-7; D unresolved. Deletions cut 6 bases from V and 0 bases from J, with 12 bases between. Germline loops: CDR1 KGHSH, CDR2 LQKENI. There are 14 residues in the CDR3. CDR3 sequence: CASSPVPSSYEQYF. DNA for the CDR3: TGTGCCAGCTCCCCCGTCCCGAGCTCCTACGAGCAGTACTTC.

This chain links TRBV25-1 with TRBJ1-3; D is possibly TRBD1 (5 bases). Trimming cost V 3 bases and J 0 bases, with 9 bases left between them. The germline V gene encodes CDR1 MGHDK and CDR2 SYGVNS. CDR3 length: 15 residues. Here the CDR3 DNA reads TGTGCCAGCAGTGATTCAGGGACCTCTGGAAACACCATATATTTT. It codes for CASSDSGTSGNTIYF.

As regards this clone: Different DNA sequences within this sample yield the same CDR3. CDR3 region: CASSLAGYGYTF. CDR3 sequence (DNA): TGTGCCAGCAGTTTAGCCGGCTATGGCTACACCTTC. This sequence joins TRBV12-3 or TRBV12-4 and TRBJ1-2; no clear D gene. Trimming left V 0 bases short and J 4 bases short, with 3 bases between. The CDR3 loop spans 12 amino acids.

The rearrangement uses TRBV14 and TRBJ2-7; 8 bases are shared with TRBD2. The CDR3 extends over 15 amino acids. Germline V gene data show CDR1 as SGHDN and CDR2 as FVKESK. V lost 8 bases, J lost 1 base, and 10 bases stayed unmatched. The CDR3 sequence is CASRPAGVFSYEQYV. CDR3 bases: TGTGCCAGCCGCCCAGCGGGGGTTTTTTCCTACGAGCAGTACGTC.

The rearrangement links TRBV19 to TRBJ2-2; TRBD2 agrees at 8 bases. This CDR3 spans 17 amino acids. V shed 3 bases and J 4 bases; nucleotides not matched to a gene: 10. Germline CDR1 is LNHDA and CDR2 is SQIVND (reference sequence). The CDR3 nucleotides are TGTGCCAGTAGTATCGGGAGCGTCGGGGGGGCCACCGGGGAGCTGTTTTTT. The encoded protein is CASSIGSVGGATGELFF.

This chain connects TRBV30 to TRBJ1-1, with D possibly being TRBD1 (6 bases). This CDR3 spans 11 amino acids. Per germline, CDR1 GTSNPN and CDR2 SVGIG (reference sequence). The V end lost 7 bases, the J end lost 7 bases, and 13 bases lay between the germline ends. DNA for the CDR3: TGTGCCTACACAGGGTTCGGTGAAGCTTTCTTT. This sequence encodes CAYTGFGEAFF.

The chain employs TRBV4-1 and TRBJ1-6; 7 nucleotides align to TRBD1. The CDR3 is made up of 17 amino acids. Unmatched junction bases numbered 8, after V lost 3 bases and J lost 3 bases. Germline lookup yields CDR1 MGHRA and CDR2 YSYEKL. The CDR3 DNA reads as TGCGCCAGCAGCCATCCCAGGGGGGGGAACTATAATTCACCCCTCCACTTT. This translates into CASSHPRGGNYNSPLHF.

The chain combines TRBV7-6 with TRBJ2-7, with 9 bases matching TRBD1. The CDR3 covers 14 residues. V lost 3 bases to trimming and J lost 3 bases; unmatched junction nucleotides: 3. Germline assignment: CDR1 SGHVS and CDR2 FNYEAQ. The CDR3 bases are TGTGCCAGCAGCTTGGGACAGGGAGACTACGAGCAGTACTTC. Protein sequence: CASSLGQGDYEQYF.

This clone was observed a few times. This chain connects TRBV18 to TRBJ1-1; TRBD1 is a possible D gene (5 bases). From germline, CDR1 is KGHSH and CDR2 LQKENI. This CDR3 is 15 amino acids long. V lost 2 bases and J lost 2, with 12 bases in between. CDR3 DNA sequence: TGTGCCAGCTCACCATCGGCAGGGCTAAACACTGAAGCTTTCTTT. Translating it yields CASSPSAGLNTEAFF.

The chain joins TRBV5-3 to TRBJ2-2, with no clear D. TRBV5-3 is treated as an ORF (open reading frame) with a function not yet certain. Trimming took 0 bases from V and 5 from J, leaving 5 bases between them. There are 13 residues in the CDR3. CDR3: CARSLAATGELFF. As DNA, the CDR3 is TGTGCCAGAAGCTTGGCTGCGACCGGGGAGCTGTTTTTT.

V is TRBV6-5 and J is TRBJ2-1, with 10 bases identical to TRBD2. This CDR3 is built from 14 residues. CDR1 is MNHEY and CDR2 is SVGAGI in the germline V gene. The V and J ends lost 11 bases and 8 bases, in that order; junction bases with no gene match: 12. CDR3 sequence (DNA): TGTGCCGGACCTCAGCGGGGGGGTTTGGATGAGCAGTTCTTC. The encoded protein is CAGPQRGGLDEQFF.

CDR3 nucleotide sequence: TGTGCCTGGGAGCACCTTAGCTATGGCTACACCTTC. It yields the protein CAWEHLSYGYTF. The V call is TRBV30, the J call TRBJ1-2; D is unresolved. The CDR3 runs to 12 residues. V lost 5 bases to trimming and J lost 4 bases, with 11 bases between them. Germline assignment: CDR1 GTSNPN and CDR2 SVGIG (reference sequence).